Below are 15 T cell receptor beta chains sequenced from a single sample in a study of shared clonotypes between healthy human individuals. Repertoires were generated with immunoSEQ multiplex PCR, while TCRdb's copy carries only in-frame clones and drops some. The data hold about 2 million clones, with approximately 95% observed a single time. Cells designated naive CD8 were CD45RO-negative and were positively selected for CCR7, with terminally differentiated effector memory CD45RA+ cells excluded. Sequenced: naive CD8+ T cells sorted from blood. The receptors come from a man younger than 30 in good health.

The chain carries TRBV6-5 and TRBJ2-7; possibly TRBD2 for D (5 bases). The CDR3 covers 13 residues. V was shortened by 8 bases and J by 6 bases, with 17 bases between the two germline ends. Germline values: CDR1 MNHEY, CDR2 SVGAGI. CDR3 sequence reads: CASSDGPGFEQYF. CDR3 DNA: TGTGCCAGCTCCGACGGACCGGGGTTCGAGCAGTACTTC.

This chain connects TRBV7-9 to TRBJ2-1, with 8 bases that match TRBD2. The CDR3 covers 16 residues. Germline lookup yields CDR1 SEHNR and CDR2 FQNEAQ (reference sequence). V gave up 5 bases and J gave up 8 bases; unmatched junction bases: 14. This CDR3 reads CASSPLAGSGVDEQFF. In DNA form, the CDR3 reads TGTGCCAGCAGCCCCTTAGCGGGGTCGGGTGTTGATGAGCAGTTCTTC.

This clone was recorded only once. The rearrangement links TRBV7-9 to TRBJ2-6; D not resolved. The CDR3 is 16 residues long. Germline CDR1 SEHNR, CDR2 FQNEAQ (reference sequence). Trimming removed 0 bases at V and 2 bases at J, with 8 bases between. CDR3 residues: CASSLAFGAGANVLTF. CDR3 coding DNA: TGTGCCAGCAGCTTAGCGTTTGGGGCTGGGGCCAACGTCCTGACTTTC.

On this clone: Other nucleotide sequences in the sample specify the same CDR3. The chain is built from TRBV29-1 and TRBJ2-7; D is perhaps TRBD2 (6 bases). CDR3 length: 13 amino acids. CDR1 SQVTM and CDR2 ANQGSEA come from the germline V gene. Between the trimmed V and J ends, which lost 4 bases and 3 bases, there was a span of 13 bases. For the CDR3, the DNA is TGCAGCGTTGGGGCGGGACCCAGCTACGAGCAGTACTTC. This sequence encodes CSVGAGPSYEQYF.

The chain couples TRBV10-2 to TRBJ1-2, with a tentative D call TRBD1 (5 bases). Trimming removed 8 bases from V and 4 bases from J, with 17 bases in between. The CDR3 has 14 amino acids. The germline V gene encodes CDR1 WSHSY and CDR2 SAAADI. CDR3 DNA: TGCGCCAGCGGGACGGGCCAGGTTGGCTATGGCTACACCTTC. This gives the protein CASGTGQVGYGYTF.

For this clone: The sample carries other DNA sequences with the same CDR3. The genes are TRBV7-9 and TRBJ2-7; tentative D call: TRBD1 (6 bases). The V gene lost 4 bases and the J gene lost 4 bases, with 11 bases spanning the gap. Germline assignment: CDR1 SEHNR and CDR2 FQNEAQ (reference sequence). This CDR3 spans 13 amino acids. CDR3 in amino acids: CASSSGQTYEQYF. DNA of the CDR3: TGTGCCAGCAGCTCTGGACAGACTTACGAGCAGTACTTC.

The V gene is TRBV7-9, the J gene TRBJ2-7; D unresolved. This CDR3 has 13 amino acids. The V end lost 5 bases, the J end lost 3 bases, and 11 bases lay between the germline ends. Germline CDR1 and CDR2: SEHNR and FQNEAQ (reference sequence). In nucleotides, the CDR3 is TGTGCCAGCAGCCCGAGAGAGCACTACGAGCAGTACTTC. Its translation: CASSPREHYEQYF.

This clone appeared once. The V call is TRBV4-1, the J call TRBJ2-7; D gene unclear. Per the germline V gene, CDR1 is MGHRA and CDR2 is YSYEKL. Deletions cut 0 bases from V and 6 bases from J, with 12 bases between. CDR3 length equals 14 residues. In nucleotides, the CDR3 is TGCGCCAGCAGCCAAGAACAACTGAGGCGCGAGCAGTACTTC. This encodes CASSQEQLRREQYF.

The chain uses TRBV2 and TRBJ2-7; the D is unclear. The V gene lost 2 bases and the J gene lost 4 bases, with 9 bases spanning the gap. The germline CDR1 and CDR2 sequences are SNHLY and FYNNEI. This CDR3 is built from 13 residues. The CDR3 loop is CASSESRSYEQYF. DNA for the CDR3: TGTGCCAGCAGTGAATCAAGGAGTTACGAGCAGTACTTC.

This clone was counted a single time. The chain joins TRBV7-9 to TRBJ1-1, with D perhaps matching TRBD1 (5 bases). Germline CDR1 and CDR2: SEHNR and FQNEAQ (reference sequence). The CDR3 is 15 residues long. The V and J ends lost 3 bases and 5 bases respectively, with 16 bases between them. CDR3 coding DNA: TGTGCCAGCAGCTTGGGGACCTTCGGGGAAACTGAAGCTTTCTTT. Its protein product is CASSLGTFGETEAFF.

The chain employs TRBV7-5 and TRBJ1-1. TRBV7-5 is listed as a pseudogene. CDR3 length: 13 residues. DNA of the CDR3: TGTGCCAGAAGCTTGTCGGGAAGGGAGGAAGCTTTCTTT. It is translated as CARSLSGREEAFF.

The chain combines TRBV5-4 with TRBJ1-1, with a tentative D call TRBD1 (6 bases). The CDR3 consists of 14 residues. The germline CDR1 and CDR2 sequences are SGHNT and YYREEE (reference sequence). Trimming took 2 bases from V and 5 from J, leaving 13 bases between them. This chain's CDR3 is CASSFLGQGTEAFF. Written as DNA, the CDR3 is TGTGCCAGCAGCTTTCTGGGGCAGGGGACTGAAGCTTTCTTT.

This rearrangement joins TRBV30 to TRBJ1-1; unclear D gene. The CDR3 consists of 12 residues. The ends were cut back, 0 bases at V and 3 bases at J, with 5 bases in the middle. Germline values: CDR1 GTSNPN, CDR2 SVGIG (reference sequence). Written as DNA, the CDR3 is TGTGCCTGGAGTGTCTGGGACACTGAAGCTTTCTTT. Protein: CAWSVWDTEAFF.

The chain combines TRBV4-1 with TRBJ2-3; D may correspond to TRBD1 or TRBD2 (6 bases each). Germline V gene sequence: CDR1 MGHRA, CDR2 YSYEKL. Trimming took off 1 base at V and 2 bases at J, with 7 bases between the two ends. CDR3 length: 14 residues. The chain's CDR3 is CASSQGGATDTQYF. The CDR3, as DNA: TGCGCCAGCAGCCAAGGGGGGGCCACAGATACGCAGTATTTT.

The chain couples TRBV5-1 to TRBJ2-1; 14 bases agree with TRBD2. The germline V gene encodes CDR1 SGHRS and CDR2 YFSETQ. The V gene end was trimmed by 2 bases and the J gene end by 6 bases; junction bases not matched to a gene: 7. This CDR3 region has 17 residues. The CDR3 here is CASSFGLAGGPPNEQFF. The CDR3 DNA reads TGCGCCAGCAGCTTCGGACTAGCGGGAGGCCCGCCCAATGAGCAGTTCTTC.